The 27 T cell receptor beta chains in this list originate from one sample, sequenced in a study of a mutant IDH1 vaccine in newly diagnosed glioma. Documented time point: week 23, last vaccination. In the vaccine, a single dose held 300 ug of the mutant IDH1 20-mer peptide, along with topical imiquimod. Sequencing used immunoSEQ multiplex PCR; TCRdb keeps in-frame clones, though not all of them. The data show some 80,000 clones, around 85% seen once. No antigen has been identified for these receptors. This material consisted of PBMCs, taken from a glioma patient whose treatment included an IDH1 peptide vaccine. These receptor sequences come from a woman between 50 and 59 years old with glioma.

V and J are TRBV4-1 and TRBJ2-7; 7 bases are shared with TRBD1. The junction had 5 bases not matched to a gene; V was cut back by 3 bases and J by 0 bases. This CDR3 comprises 15 residues. The germline V gene has CDR1 MGHRA and CDR2 YSYEKL. CDR3 protein: CASSQRTGFSYEQYF. The CDR3 DNA follows: TGCGCCAGCAGCCAGAGGACAGGTTTCTCCTACGAGCAGTACTTC.

J is TRBJ2-1 and V is TRBV4-1; no definite D call. The length of the CDR3 is 12 residues. Trimming cost V 4 bases and J 6 bases, with 7 bases left between them. Germline V lookup: CDR1 MGHRA, CDR2 YSYEKL. CDR3 nucleotides: TGCGCCAGCAGCCGCCTAAGCAATGAGCAGTTCTTC. Translation: CASSRLSNEQFF.

This chain uses TRBV2 with TRBJ1-1, with D hard to call. CDR1 SNHLY and CDR2 FYNNEI come from the germline V gene. CDR3 length: 14 amino acids. With 5 bases removed from V and 3 bases from J, the gap between germline ends came to 13 bases. This chain's CDR3 is CASSQQGRDTEAFF. The CDR3 DNA follows: TGTGCCAGCAGTCAACAAGGCAGAGACACTGAAGCTTTCTTT.

The chain employs TRBV11-1 and TRBJ2-1, with 11 bases matching TRBD2. Per the germline V gene, CDR1 is SGHAT and CDR2 is FQDESV (reference sequence). The CDR3 totals 15 residues. J was trimmed by 4 bases and V by 5 bases; bases with no gene match: 4. CDR3 sequence (DNA): TGTGCCAGCAGCGAACTAGCGGGAGCTTACAATGAGCAGTTCTTC. This sequence encodes CASSELAGAYNEQFF.

A few counts support this clone. This rearrangement joins TRBV5-1 to TRBJ2-7; 9 bases are a match to TRBD1. The CDR3 sequence is 13 residues long. The J segment lost 5 bases and the V segment lost 0 bases, leaving 0 bases of the junction unmatched. Germline CDR1 reads SGHRS; CDR2 reads YFSETQ. The CDR3 DNA is TGCGCCAGCAGCTTGGGACAGGGGGACGAGCAGTACTTC. Translating it yields CASSLGQGDEQYF.

The CDR3 nucleotides are TGTGCCAGTACGACACAGGGGGCGTATGAAAAACTGTTTTTT. This gives the protein CASTTQGAYEKLFF. The V gene is TRBV19, the J gene TRBJ1-4; 9 nucleotides line up with TRBD1. The V gene end was trimmed by 7 bases and the J gene end by 6 bases; junction bases not matched to a gene: 6. Per the germline V gene, CDR1 is LNHDA and CDR2 is SQIVND (reference sequence). The CDR3 is 14 residues long.

The chain has TRBV28 and TRBJ1-5; no firm D call. Germline CDR1 MDHEN, CDR2 SYDVKM. V lost 0 bases and J 7 bases, leaving 4 bases between the germline ends. The CDR3 loop spans 12 amino acids. Written as DNA, the CDR3 is TGTGCCAGCAGTTTATGGAACCAGCCCCAGCATTTT. Amino acid sequence: CASSLWNQPQHF.

The chain couples TRBV9 to TRBJ2-7; maybe TRBD2 (5 bases). The germline V gene has CDR1 SGDLS and CDR2 YYNGEE. The V end was cut by 0 bases, the J end by 7 bases, with 11 bases between. This CDR3 contains 13 residues. CDR3 protein: CASSVVEGREQYF. The CDR3 region has the DNA TGTGCCAGCAGCGTAGTAGAGGGCCGGGAGCAGTACTTC. The entire variable domain, with the rest obtained from reference TRBV9 and TRBJ2-7, is as follows: DSGVTQTPKHLITATGQRVTLRCSPRSGDLSVYWYQQSLDQGLQFLIQYYNGEERAKGNILERFSAQQFPDLHSELNLSSLELGDSALYFCASSVVEGREQYFGPGTRLTVT.

The chain employs TRBV6-5 and TRBJ1-5; no firm D call. Trimming stripped 2 bases from V and 1 base from J, with 9 bases between. The CDR3 loop spans 15 amino acids. CDR1 and CDR2 (germline): MNHEY, SVGAGI. In DNA form, the CDR3 reads TGTGCCAGCAGTTACGGGTCGGGGAGCAATCAGCCCCAGCATTTT. This codes for CASSYGSGSNQPQHF.

The rearrangement uses TRBV2 and TRBJ2-7; a possible D gene is TRBD1 (6 bases). The V gene's germline CDR1 is SNHLY and CDR2 FYNNEI. CDR3 length: 14 amino acids. Trimming stripped 6 bases from V and 2 bases from J, with 14 bases between. CDR3: CASSPGTQTYEQYF. In DNA form, the CDR3 reads TGTGCCAGCAGCCCCGGGACACAGACCTACGAGCAGTACTTC.

CDR3 amino acids: CASSLTSGGGSYEQYF. The CDR3 nucleotides read TGTGCCAGCAGCTTAACCTCCGGAGGCGGCTCCTACGAGCAGTACTTC. The rearrangement uses TRBV7-3 and TRBJ2-7; a weak D match, TRBD2 (5 bases). Germline loops: CDR1 SGHTA, CDR2 FQGTGA. V shed 0 bases and J shed 0 bases, with 12 bases lying between them. The length of the CDR3 is 16 residues.

This chain uses TRBV28 with TRBJ1-2; the D is unclear. This CDR3 is 13 amino acids long. Between the trimmed V and J ends, which lost 3 bases and 6 bases, there was a span of 11 bases. Germline V CDR1 and CDR2: MDHEN, SYDVKM. CDR3 nucleotides: TGTGCCAGCAGTTTTGGCAGCTTTAATGGCTACACCTTC. Protein sequence: CASSFGSFNGYTF.

The V gene is TRBV6-6, the J gene TRBJ1-1; D is unresolved. Germline CDR1 and CDR2: MNHNY and SVGAGI (reference sequence). The CDR3 consists of 13 residues. Trimming pared 7 bases from V and 2 bases from J, leaving 11 bases between. CDR3 nucleotides: TGTGCCAGCAATGAGGGCCTTAACACTGAAGCTTTCTTT. Amino acids: CASNEGLNTEAFF.

The chain links TRBV5-1 to TRBJ1-1; D ambiguous. The ends were cut back, 1 base at V and 1 base at J, with 8 bases in the middle. The CDR3 has 14 amino acids. Germline assignment: CDR1 SGHRS and CDR2 YFSETQ. The CDR3 sequence is CASSLFDENTEAFF. As DNA, the CDR3 is TGCGCCAGCAGCTTGTTCGACGAGAACACTGAAGCTTTCTTT.

The chain carries TRBV6-5 and TRBJ2-1, with 14 bases matching TRBD2. The germline gives CDR1 MNHEY, CDR2 SVGAGI. This CDR3 region has 14 residues. The junction had 5 bases not matched to a gene; V was cut back by 6 bases and J by 10 bases. The CDR3 sequence: CASSVRTSGREQFF. The CDR3 nucleotides are TGTGCCAGCAGCGTCCGGACTAGCGGGAGGGAGCAGTTCTTC.

This clone has only one observation. This chain links TRBV28 with TRBJ1-2, with D possibly TRBD1 on 5 matching bases. Germline assignment: CDR1 MDHEN and CDR2 SYDVKM. CDR3 length: 11 residues. Trimming pared 8 bases from V and 5 bases from J, leaving 9 bases between. CDR3: CASGTRYGYTF. The CDR3 DNA reads TGTGCCAGCGGGACTCGGTATGGCTACACCTTC.

The V gene is TRBV7-9, the J gene TRBJ1-5; 7 bases are shared with TRBD1. J lost 6 bases, V lost 3 bases, and 8 bases had no gene match. Germline V lookup: CDR1 SEHNR, CDR2 FQNEAQ (reference sequence). This CDR3 is built from 15 residues. CDR3 amino acids: CASSFQGGLGQPQHF. As DNA, the CDR3 is TGTGCCAGCAGCTTTCAGGGGGGTCTGGGTCAGCCCCAGCATTTT.

This sequence joins TRBV18 and TRBJ1-5; 8 nucleotides line up with TRBD1. Germline-derived CDR1 and CDR2 are KGHSH and LQKENI. Trimming at V came to 3 bases and at J to 5 bases, leaving 3 bases not matched to a gene. This CDR3 has 14 residues. The CDR3 loop reads CASSPDRDYQPQHF. CDR3 in DNA: TGTGCCAGCTCACCGGACAGGGATTATCAGCCCCAGCATTTT.

The chain carries TRBV7-9 and TRBJ2-1; D remains ambiguous. Germline V gene sequence: CDR1 SEHNR, CDR2 FQNEAQ (reference sequence). Trimming left V 0 bases short and J 10 bases short, with 10 bases between. The CDR3 contains 13 residues. The CDR3 DNA reads TGTGCCAGCAGCTTAGCCCCCCCAGTAGAGCAGTTCTTC. This sequence encodes CASSLAPPVEQFF.

The chain has TRBV6-5 and TRBJ1-2, with 7 bases lining up with TRBD1. The CDR3 totals 15 residues. The V segment lost 2 bases and the J segment 4 bases; nucleotides outside the gene matches: 7. The germline CDR1 and CDR2 sequences are MNHEY and SVGAGI. In DNA, the CDR3 is TGTGCCAGCAGTTACAGGGACAGTTTTAGCTATGGCTACACCTTC. It yields the protein CASSYRDSFSYGYTF.

The chain couples TRBV10-3 to TRBJ2-2, with D perhaps matching TRBD2 (5 bases). Germline V CDR1 and CDR2: ENHRY, SYGVKD. The CDR3 extends over 13 amino acids. V shed 7 bases and J shed 1 base, with 7 bases lying between them. The CDR3 DNA reads TGTGCCATCATCCGGGAGAACACCGGGGAGCTGTTTTTT. Protein: CAIIRENTGELFF.

This clone was seen a single time. J is TRBJ2-5 and V is TRBV27, with 9 bases that match TRBD1. The DNA matches TRBJ2-7 better at its end, which makes the J call doubtful. The CDR3 has 14 residues. Germline V CDR1 and CDR2: MNHEY, SMNVEV (reference sequence). The CDR3 nucleotides read TGTGCCAGCACGGACAGGGGACGGCTGAGCGAGCAGTACTTC. This codes for CASTDRGRLSEQYF.

The chain links TRBV5-4 to TRBJ2-1, with 10 bases lining up with TRBD2. This CDR3 spans 17 amino acids. J was trimmed by 1 base and V by 4 bases; bases with no gene match: 8. Germline CDR1 is SGHNT and CDR2 is YYREEE (reference sequence). This CDR3 is CASSPSAGGPSYNEQFF. CDR3 coding DNA: TGTGCCAGCAGCCCCTCAGCGGGAGGGCCTTCCTACAATGAGCAGTTCTTC.

As for this clone: This specimen includes other DNA sequences encoding the same CDR3. This chain uses TRBV28 with TRBJ1-2; 8 bases line up with TRBD1. The V and J ends lost 3 bases and 2 bases, in that order; junction bases with no gene match: 2. Germline V gene lookup returns CDR1 MDHEN and CDR2 SYDVKM. The CDR3 is 14 amino acids. The CDR3 DNA reads TGTGCCAGCAGTTTGCCAGGGGGCAACTATGGCTACACCTTC. This sequence encodes CASSLPGGNYGYTF.

J is TRBJ2-7 and V is TRBV28; the D gene is possibly TRBD2 (7 bases). This CDR3 comprises 14 residues. Trimming pared 6 bases from V and 3 bases from J, leaving 15 bases between. Germline V gene lookup returns CDR1 MDHEN and CDR2 SYDVKM. The chain's CDR3 is CASRGTRGLYEQYF. CDR3 DNA: TGTGCCAGCAGGGGGACGCGGGGGCTCTACGAGCAGTACTTC.

This clone showed up just once. The chain joins TRBV10-1 to TRBJ1-1; TRBD1 is a possible D gene (5 bases). The CDR3 extends over 12 amino acids. V gave up 0 bases and J gave up 7 bases, with 6 bases separating them. The V gene's germline CDR1 is WNHNN and CDR2 SYGVQD (reference sequence). The CDR3 DNA is TGCGCCAGCAGTGAGTCGGGGCTTGAAGCTTTCTTT. Translating gives CASSESGLEAFF.

This sequence joins TRBV27 and TRBJ2-7; D remains unclear. The CDR3 spans 13 residues. V lost 3 bases and J lost 2, with 8 bases in between. Germline values: CDR1 MNHEY, CDR2 SMNVEV (reference sequence). CDR3 protein: CASSFKITYEQYF. CDR3 nucleotides: TGTGCCAGCAGTTTCAAGATCACCTACGAGCAGTACTTC.